The present entry profiles one T cell receptor beta chain with its context. The target antigen is unknown. The sample is drawn from a study of cytomegalovirus exposure and HLA in healthy donors. The study, taken as a whole, reports: Several top significant clusters appeared, in a later analysis, to be linked to common viral pathogens.

Per germline, CDR1 SEHNR and CDR2 FQNEAQ (reference sequence). V lost 5 bases, J lost 8 bases, and 8 bases stayed unmatched. This CDR3 is built from 13 residues. 60 Vbeta and 13 Jbeta primers were used in PCR. Profiling relied on immunoSEQ multiplex PCR, and the TCRdb table lists in-frame clones only, not all of them. Here the sample spans fewer than 200,000 clones, around 75% being singletons. The receptor was isolated from a young woman in good health and CMV-seronegative. The chain combines TRBV7-9 with TRBJ1-2, with 7 bases aligning to TRBD1. Sample: PBMCs. CDR3 amino acids: CASSQQGQGGYTF. As DNA, the CDR3 is TGTGCCAGCAGCCAACAGGGGCAGGGGGGCTACACCTTC. Complete variable domain (other parts from reference TRBV7-9 and TRBJ1-2): DTGVSQNPRHKITKRGQNVTFRCDPISEHNRLYWYRQTLGQGPEFLTYFQNEAQLEKSRLLSDRFSAERPKGSFSTLEIQRTEQGDSAMYLCASSQQGQGGYTFGSGTRLTVV.